These 16 T cell receptor beta chains originate from one sample sequenced in a study of molecular identifiers for immune sequencing clone quantification. MiXCR, applied by TCRdb to the PCR reads, yields one record per CDR3 protein. The repertoire consists of hundreds of thousands of distinct CDR3 sequences, with roughly a quarter occurring once and the leading ten covering about 0.71%. The sample taken for sequencing was naive CD8+ T cells from blood, with Jurkat cell RNA spiked in. As to subset: FACS-sorted CD8+CD4-CCR7+CD45RA+ naive T cells. All receptors derive from a human donor in good health. Some libraries in this study had Jurkat cell RNA spiked in.

The table lists this clonotype with many counts. The genes are TRBV19 and TRBJ2-7, with D possibly being TRBD1 (6 bases). V lost 6 bases and J 7 bases, leaving 22 bases between the germline ends. Germline V lookup: CDR1 LNHDA, CDR2 SQIVND (reference sequence). The CDR3 length is 15 residues. CDR3 DNA sequence: TGTGCCAGTAGCGTTGGAAAACAGGGCGCTAGGGAGCAGTACTTC. Its protein is CASSVGKQGAREQYF.

Remarks on this clonotype: Since a much larger clone is just one base distant, this may be a read error. The V call is TRBV5-6, the J call TRBJ1-1, with no clear D. The CDR3 consists of 12 residues. Germline values: CDR1 SGHDT, CDR2 YYEEEE. CDR3 sequence: CASGLVETEAFF. DNA for the CDR3: TGTGCCAGCGGCTTGGTCGAGACTGAAGCTTTCTTT.

This clonotype has just a few counts. The chain is built from TRBV14 and TRBJ2-7, with TRBD2 matching 12 bases. CDR1 SGHDN and CDR2 FVKESK come from the germline V gene. After removal of 4 bases from V and 8 bases from J, the junction contained 6 bases not matched to a gene. CDR3 length: 14 amino acids. Written as DNA, the CDR3 is TGTGCCAGCAGCCGGACTAGCGGGGAATTAAAGCAGTACTTC. Translation: CASSRTSGELKQYF.

The chain employs TRBV4-3 and TRBJ2-2, with 8 bases that match TRBD1. CDR3 length: 17 amino acids. Trimming at V came to 1 base and at J to 4 bases, leaving 8 bases not matched to a gene. The germline gives CDR1 LGHNA, CDR2 YSLEER. The CDR3 nucleotides read TGCGCCAGCAGCCAAGGAGGTGACAGGGGATCCACCGGGGAGCTGTTTTTT. This translates into CASSQGGDRGSTGELFF.

A word on this clonotype: The final CDR3 position lacks the conserved phenylalanine or tryptophan, pointing to a likely read error. The rearrangement uses TRBV28 and TRBJ2-5; a possible D gene is TRBD1 (6 bases). The CDR3 runs 16 residues. Deletions cut 2 bases from V and 2 bases from J, with 15 bases between. Germline lookup yields CDR1 MDHEN and CDR2 SYDVKM. The CDR3 nucleotides read TGTGCCAGCAGTTTAATACAGGACAGCTATCAAGAGACCCAGTACCTC. Residues: CASSLIQDSYQETQYL.

The rearrangement links TRBV7-2 to TRBJ2-5; maybe TRBD1 (5 bases). Trimming left V 5 bases short and J 1 base short, with 8 bases between. Germline V gene lookup returns CDR1 SGHTA and CDR2 FQGNSA. The CDR3 extends over 13 amino acids. Here the CDR3 reads CASSKDSQETQYF. For the CDR3, the DNA is TGTGCCAGCAGCAAAGACAGCCAAGAGACCCAGTACTTC.

This clonotype was observed a handful of times. This sequence joins TRBV7-9 and TRBJ1-2; 7 positions agree with TRBD1. Trimming removed 5 bases from V and 2 bases from J; junction bases left unmatched: 5. The CDR3 is 14 residues long. Germline V gene data show CDR1 as SEHNR and CDR2 as FQNEAQ (reference sequence). CDR3 DNA: TGTGCCAGCAGCCTGGGACAGCGAAACTATGGCTACACCTTC. Translation: CASSLGQRNYGYTF.

Many counts were recorded for this clonotype. The gene calls are TRBV15 and TRBJ2-7; 7 nucleotides match TRBD1. Looked up from germline, CDR1 is LNHNV and CDR2 is YYDKDF (reference sequence). After removal of 2 bases from V and 6 bases from J, the junction contained 10 bases not matched to a gene. This CDR3 is 15 amino acids long. As DNA, the CDR3 is TGTGCCACCAGCAGACCAGGGACAGCTTCGCGCGAGCAGTACTTC. This codes for CATSRPGTASREQYF.

This clonotype occurred many times. The chain joins TRBV3-1 to TRBJ2-2, with D unresolved. From germline, CDR1 is LGHDT and CDR2 YNNKEL (reference sequence). V was trimmed by 2 bases and J by 3 bases, leaving 10 bases between them. The CDR3 totals 15 residues. The CDR3, as DNA: TGTGCCAGCAGCCAACGCCCTGAACACACCGGGGAGCTGTTTTTT. This codes for CASSQRPEHTGELFF.

This clonotype turned up a few times. One end of the junction fails to match germline, which may point to a read error. The rearrangement joins TRBV29-1 to TRBJ1-1; D unresolved. Germline V gene lookup returns CDR1 SQVTM and CDR2 ANQGSEA. This CDR3 comprises 12 residues. The CDR3 sequence: CSVEESGPEALF. As DNA, the CDR3 is TGCAGCGTTGAAGAGTCGGGCCCCGAAGCTCTCTTT.

The V and J genes are TRBV10-3 and TRBJ2-5, with TRBD1 matching over 10 bases. Germline loops: CDR1 ENHRY, CDR2 SYGVKD. This CDR3 has 15 amino acids. The J segment lost 3 bases and the V segment lost 3 bases, leaving 4 bases of the junction unmatched. Here the CDR3 DNA reads TGTGCCATCAGTGAAGACAGGGGGCCCGAAGAGACCCAGTACTTC. Translating gives CAISEDRGPEETQYF.

The chain carries TRBV2 and TRBJ1-2; D might be TRBD1 (6 bases). Germline CDR1 is SNHLY and CDR2 is FYNNEI. This CDR3 is built from 14 residues. Trimming took 3 bases from V and 5 from J, leaving 13 bases between them. The CDR3 spells CASSESPGAYGYTF. The DNA of the CDR3 is TGTGCCAGCAGTGAGTCCCCAGGGGCATATGGCTACACCTTC.

Points on this clonotype: No conserved phenylalanine or tryptophan ends this CDR3, so it is likely a read error. The chain recombines TRBV27 with TRBJ1-1; D gene uncertain. V was shortened by 8 bases and J by 2 bases, with 12 bases between the two germline ends. This CDR3 spans 13 amino acids. Germline V gene lookup returns CDR1 MNHEY and CDR2 SMNVEV (reference sequence). DNA for the CDR3: TGTGCCAGCCAAGGAACGGCCAACACTGAAGCTTTCCTT. Translated, it gives CASQGTANTEAFL.

V gene TRBV4-3 combines with J gene TRBJ1-4; D not resolved. This CDR3 contains 15 residues. The ends were cut back, 0 bases at V and 3 bases at J, with 8 bases in the middle. CDR1 is LGHNA and CDR2 is YSLEER in the germline V gene. In nucleotides, the CDR3 is TGCGCCAGCAGCCAAGAACCGGGGTCTAATGAAAAACTGTTTTTT. Protein sequence: CASSQEPGSNEKLFF.

The table lists this clonotype with many counts. This sequence joins TRBV24-1 and TRBJ2-3; D ambiguous. Per germline, CDR1 KGHDR and CDR2 SFDVKD. Trimming stripped 1 base from V and 0 bases from J, with 1 base between. CDR3 length equals 13 residues. CDR3: CATSDFSTDTQYF. Here the CDR3 DNA reads TGTGCCACCAGTGATTTCAGCACAGATACGCAGTATTTT.

This clonotype was seen at least ten times. CDR3 nucleotide sequence: TGCGCCAGCAGCTTGGTGGGGCAGACCGGGGAGCTGTTTTTT. Translation gives CASSLVGQTGELFF. V is TRBV5-1 and J is TRBJ2-2; D is perhaps TRBD1 (5 bases). The CDR3 totals 14 residues. Trimming took 0 bases from V and 5 from J, leaving 8 bases between them. The V gene's germline CDR1 is SGHRS and CDR2 YFSETQ. Full variable domain (remainder filled in from reference TRBV5-1 and TRBJ2-2): KAGVTQTPRYLIKTRGQQVTLSCSPISGHRSVSWYQQTPGQGLQFLFEYFSETQRNKGNFPGRFSGRQFSNSRSEMNVSTLELGDSALYLCASSLVGQTGELFFGEGSRLTVL.